The rows below give T cell receptor beta chains drawn from one sample of a study of T-cell reconstitution after alpha-beta-depleted transplantation in children. TCRdb analysed the PCR reads with MiXCR anew, one entry per CDR3 protein. This sample carries some 830,000 distinct CDR3 sequences, 16% of them seen once, and the ten largest clones take around 5.3%. Sequenced material: PBMCs, mostly from graft donor cells, taken 360 days after TCRalphabeta/CD19-depleted stem cell transplant. All receptors come from a male patient between 5 and 17 years old who had a stem cell transplant for acute lymphoblastic leukemia, so the T cells may come from the graft donor. CDR3s include the opening cysteine and the closing phenylalanine or tryptophan. The D gene is left open where the match is weak. Clone size is not always given. Where it is, it says once, few, many or a class for expanded clones.

length	D	J	size	V	DNA	CDR3
12	.	TRBJ1-2	few	TRBV20-1	TGCAGTGCTAGAAGGGGGGTAGATGGCTACACCTTC	CSARRGVDGYTF
14	TRBD1	TRBJ2-7	.	TRBV7-2	TGTGCCAGCAGCACCGGGGACAGGGCCTACGAGCAGTACTTC	CASSTGDRAYEQYF
13	TRBD2	TRBJ2-1	few	TRBV29-1	TGCAGCGTTGAAAGCGGGGGTTACAATGAGCAGTTCTTC	CSVESGGYNEQFF
19	TRBD2	TRBJ2-1	few	TRBV27	TGTGCCAGCAGTTCCCCGTGGCTAGCGGGAGGGCCAGCTGGGGATGAGCAGTTCTTC	CASSSPWLAGGPAGDEQFF
17	TRBD2	TRBJ2-3	few	TRBV4-1	TGCGCCAGCAGCCAAACACCGACTGCGGGAGTCACAGATACGCAGTATTTT	CASSQTPTAGVTDTQYF
12	.	TRBJ2-1	.	TRBV9	TGTGCCAGCAGCGCTCCGGGACGCAGTCAGTTCTTC	CASSAPGRSQFF
11	.	TRBJ2-2	many	TRBV15	TGTGCCACCAGGAGGGCCGGGGAGCTGTTTTTT	CATRRAGELFF
17	TRBD2	TRBJ2-3	.	TRBV5-1	TGCGCCAGCAGCTTGCCAAGCACTAGCGGGAGGGTCGGGACGCAGTATTTT	CASSLPSTSGRVGTQYF
13	.	TRBJ2-1	.	TRBV20-1	TGCAGTGCTAGAGTGGGCCTCTACAATGAGCAGTTCTTC	CSARVGLYNEQFF
15	TRBD2	TRBJ2-3	.	TRBV15	TGTGCCACCAGCGTGGGACTAGCGGGACGGGATACGCAGTATTTT	CATSVGLAGRDTQYF
14	.	TRBJ2-1	few	TRBV20-1	TGCAGCCTTCTCCGGGTCTGGGCGGCGAGTGAGCAGTTCTTC	CSLLRVWAASEQFF
13	.	TRBJ1-1	few	TRBV7-9	TGTGCCAGCAGCTTCCCCCAGGGGCCTAAAGCTTTCTTT	CASSFPQGPKAFF
15	.	TRBJ1-2	.	TRBV20-1	TGCAGTGCATCGCCCTGGGGGGGAGGGTGGTTCGGCTACACCTTC	CSASPWGGGWFGYTF
15	.	TRBJ2-7	.	TRBV6-1	TGTGCCAGCAGTGTAAGGACAGCGGGTGGAGACGAGCAGTACTTC	CASSVRTAGGDEQYF
14	.	TRBJ2-7	.	TRBV7-6	TGTGCCAGCAGCTTAGCGGTAGTCTCCTACGAGCAGTACTTC	CASSLAVVSYEQYF
14	.	TRBJ2-7	.	TRBV4-1	TGCGCCAGCAGCCATGGCGGCTTCTCCTACGAGCAGTACTTC	CASSHGGFSYEQYF
19	.	TRBJ2-1	few	TRBV23-1	TGCGCCAGCAGTCAATCGGGGCCCGGGGGCGGGACACTAATGAATGAGCAGTTCTTC	CASSQSGPGGGTLMNEQFF
14	TRBD1	TRBJ1-1	few	TRBV10-3	TGTGCCATCAGTGTGGGACAGGGCTCCACTGAAGCTTTCTTT	CAISVGQGSTEAFF
13	TRBD2	TRBJ2-1	.	TRBV4-1	TGCGCCAGCAGCCCGGGGACTAGTCCGGAGCAGTTCTTC	CASSPGTSPEQFF
14	.	TRBJ1-2	.	TRBV20-1	TGCAGTGGTAGCCGGGGGGGGTTGGACTATGGCTACACCTTC	CSGSRGGLDYGYTF
18	.	TRBJ2-1	few	TRBV9	TGTGCCAGCAGCGTAAGGTCCGTGGGAGACGTCTCCTACAATGAGCAGTTCTTC	CASSVRSVGDVSYNEQFF
16	TRBD2	TRBJ2-1	.	TRBV5-1	TGCGCCAGCAGCCCTCCGACTAGCGGGGAGTACAATGAGCAGTTCTTC	CASSPPTSGEYNEQFF
16	.	TRBJ2-7	few	TRBV7-9	TGTGCCAGCAGCCCCGAGCCGGGCCAGAGAAGTTACGAGCAGTACTTC	CASSPEPGQRSYEQYF
15	.	TRBJ2-2	.	TRBV21-1	TGTGCCAGCAGAAGAGGTCCGGACCGCACCGGGGAGCTGTTTTTT	CASRRGPDRTGELFF
15	.	TRBJ2-1	few	TRBV11-2	TGTGCCAGCAGCTTTAGCCCCGGACTGAACAATGAGCAGTTCTTC	CASSFSPGLNNEQFF
18	.	TRBJ2-1	few	TRBV3-1	TGTGCCAGCAGCCAATCCCCCTTATGGGGAGTGGGCTACAATGAGCAGTTCTTC	CASSQSPLWGVGYNEQFF
18	TRBD2	TRBJ2-3	.	TRBV14	TGTGCCAGCAGCCAAGATCCTGGGGAAGCGGGATATGGAGATACGCAGTATTTT	CASSQDPGEAGYGDTQYF
14	.	TRBJ2-5	few	TRBV5-1	TGCGCCAGCAGCTTGAACTTCGTCGCAGAGACCCAGTACTTC	CASSLNFVAETQYF
15	TRBD2	TRBJ2-1	.	TRBV7-2	TGTGCCAGGCCCAGAGGTCTAGCGGGAGGAGGTGAGCAGTTCTTC	CARPRGLAGGGEQFF
17	TRBD1	TRBJ1-1	few	TRBV12-3/TRBV12-4	TGTGCCAGCAGTAGGGGCAACAGGGGGCCCTGGAACACTGAAGCTTTCTTT	CASSRGNRGPWNTEAFF
14	.	TRBJ2-3	few	TRBV5-1	TGCGCCAGCAGCTTGACCCAGAGGGCAGATACGCAGTATTTT	CASSLTQRADTQYF
12	.	TRBJ2-7	.	TRBV5-1	TGCGCCAGCAGCAGGAACAGGGAAGAGCAGTACTTC	CASSRNREEQYF
9	.	TRBJ2-1	few	TRBV29-1	TGCAGCGTTGGGACTGACAAGTTCTTC	CSVGTDKFF
14	TRBD2	TRBJ2-5	few	TRBV12-3/TRBV12-4	TGTGCCAGCAGTTTGCAGCGGGGGCGGGAGACCCAGTACTTC	CASSLQRGRETQYF
13	.	TRBJ1-1	.	TRBV7-9	TGTGCCAGCATCTCCCCGCTGGACACTGAAGCTTTCTTT	CASISPLDTEAFF
13	.	TRBJ2-7	.	TRBV5-5	TGTGCCAGCAGCGCCACCCCAGAGGGCGAGCAGTACTTC	CASSATPEGEQYF
16	TRBD2	TRBJ2-3	.	TRBV18	TGTGCCAGCTCACCAGGACTAGCGCGAACTACAGATACGCAGTATTTT	CASSPGLARTTDTQYF
14	TRBD1	TRBJ2-3	few	TRBV5-6	TGTGCCAGCATCGAGACAGGGGGTGTAGATACGCAGTATTTT	CASIETGGVDTQYF
17	TRBD1	TRBJ1-4	.	TRBV5-1	TGCGCCAGCAGCTTGACGAGACAGGGGGCAACTAATGAAAAACTGTTTTTT	CASSLTRQGATNEKLFF
14	.	TRBJ1-4	many	TRBV29-1	TGCAGCGTTGAAGAGATGGGGGGGCTAGGGCCACTGTTTTTT	CSVEEMGGLGPLFF
15	TRBD1	TRBJ2-1	.	TRBV5-6	TGTGCCAGCAGCTGGCGGACAGGGTTTGCTGATGAGCAGTTCTTC	CASSWRTGFADEQFF
12	.	TRBJ2-3	.	TRBV27	TGTGCCAGCAGTTTAACCGCAGATACGCAGTATTTT	CASSLTADTQYF
19	.	TRBJ2-5	.	TRBV20-1	TGCTGTGCTAGAGATCGTCCGAACGTCGATCGAAGAAAGGGGGAGACCCAGTACTTC	CCARDRPNVDRRKGETQYF